This is a list of T cell receptor beta chains from one sample in a study of blood T cell repertoires in COVID-19. Generated by immunoSEQ multiplex PCR, the TCRdb table keeps only in-frame clones and is missing some. This table holds some 300,000 clones, about 91% found once. Sequencing was done on a sample of peripheral blood. The receptors here all came from a woman in her twenties or thirties who had recovered from COVID-19. CDR3s include the opening cysteine and the closing phenylalanine or tryptophan.

TRBV5-6	TRBJ1-2	CASSLWDRGMEGYTF
TRBV2	TRBJ1-2	CASSRRDSSYGYTF
TRBV11-3	TRBJ1-1	CASSSRGGTEAFF
TRBV6-2/TRBV6-3	TRBJ2-1	CASSRTAGTSGGFDHNEQFF
TRBV7-9	TRBJ2-2	CASSAWTSGGRTGELFF
TRBV18	TRBJ1-1	CASSPAGSGTEAFF
TRBV28	TRBJ2-7	CASSSGGTGGYEQYF
TRBV12-3/TRBV12-4	TRBJ1-1	CASSERTEAFF
TRBV7-2	TRBJ2-7	CASSQGGVRAYEQYF
TRBV5-1	TRBJ1-4	CASSIGTGDEKLFF
TRBV2	TRBJ1-3	CASGGSSGNTIYF
TRBV5-3	TRBJ2-7	CARSLQSPREFYEQYF
TRBV11-3	TRBJ2-2	CASSLEPSHRARTGELFF
TRBV7-2	TRBJ2-3	CASSPGDGSTDTQYF
TRBV7-9	TRBJ2-7	CASSLRESYEQYF
TRBV2	TRBJ2-1	CASSFTSGVGEQFF
TRBV11-2	TRBJ1-1	CASSTWRGGRNTEAFF
TRBV29-1	TRBJ1-1	CSATTGRTEAFF
TRBV9	TRBJ2-5	CASGIRDRAAETQYF
TRBV7-9	TRBJ2-2	CASSLAVGTGTTGELFF
TRBV9	TRBJ2-3	CASSGGLAGGHVDTQYF
TRBV4-2	TRBJ1-2	CASSQEMEEGYGYTF
TRBV12-3/TRBV12-4	TRBJ1-1	CASRGRTDTEAFF
TRBV23-1	TRBJ1-5	CATPRDQLSNQPQHF
TRBV5-1	TRBJ2-1	CASSLADRYNEQFF
TRBV6-5	TRBJ2-7	CASGPWGTSYEQYF
TRBV7-8	TRBJ2-1	CASSYTSGGYNEQFF
TRBV28	TRBJ1-6	CASSSESSYNSPLHF
TRBV28	TRBJ1-2	CASRPTGDYGYTF
TRBV19	TRBJ2-7	CASSPQGYEQYF
TRBV6-1	TRBJ1-6	CASSEAADIGSPLHF
TRBV2	TRBJ2-5	CASSESLGTRDRTQYF
TRBV30	TRBJ1-2	CAWSIPPGQNGYTF
TRBV14	TRBJ1-1	CASSQGLGQGFGAFF
TRBV4-1	TRBJ1-2	CASSRQRGGLNGYTF
TRBV14	TRBJ1-1	CASSQVFRNTEAFF
TRBV3-1/TRBV3-2	TRBJ1-6	CASSQVGQGRSPLHF
TRBV5-1	TRBJ1-1	CASTLTGDTEAFF
TRBV7-8	TRBJ1-4	CASRKTGALGEKLFF
TRBV19	TRBJ1-4	CASTGRTNEKLFF
TRBV7-2	TRBJ2-2	CASSLRTGYNTGELFF
TRBV2	TRBJ1-3	CASSDGLSGNTIYF
TRBV2	TRBJ2-2	CASSLTANTGELFF
TRBV28	TRBJ1-5	CASSVTGSGYQPQHF
TRBV6-1	TRBJ1-1	CASSEVSNTEAFF
TRBV7-8	TRBJ2-1	CASSLGLAGAPLYNEQFF
TRBV3-1/TRBV3-2	TRBJ1-2	CASSQAEAGHGYTF
TRBV29-1	TRBJ1-4	CSVTGTENEKLFF
TRBV7-9	TRBJ1-1	CASSLGHRENGEAFF
TRBV29-1	TRBJ2-1	CSVAILAYNEQFF
TRBV4-2	TRBJ1-1	CASSQPRGEAFF
TRBV2	TRBJ2-7	CASKLRGADYEQYF
TRBV6-5	TRBJ2-5	CASSPSGSAETQYF